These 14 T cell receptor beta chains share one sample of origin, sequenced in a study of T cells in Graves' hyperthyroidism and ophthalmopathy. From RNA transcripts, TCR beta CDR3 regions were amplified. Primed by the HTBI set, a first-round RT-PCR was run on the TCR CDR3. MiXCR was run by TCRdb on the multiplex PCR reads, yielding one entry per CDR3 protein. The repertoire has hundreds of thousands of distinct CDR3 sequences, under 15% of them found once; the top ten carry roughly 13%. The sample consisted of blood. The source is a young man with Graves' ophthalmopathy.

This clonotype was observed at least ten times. The CDR3 sequence: CASSQEGTLYGYTF. Written as DNA, the CDR3 is TGTGCCAGCAGCCAAGAAGGGACGCTCTATGGCTACACCTTC. The V gene is TRBV3-1, the J gene TRBJ1-2, with a tentative D call TRBD1 (5 bases). The CDR3 is made up of 14 amino acids. Deletions cut 0 bases from V and 4 bases from J, with 9 bases between. Germline CDR1 is LGHDT and CDR2 is YNNKEL (reference sequence).

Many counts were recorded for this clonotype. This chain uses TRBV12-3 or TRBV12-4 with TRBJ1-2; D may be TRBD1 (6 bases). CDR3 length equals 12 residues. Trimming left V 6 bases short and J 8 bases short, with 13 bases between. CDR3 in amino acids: CASSSVGQGYTF. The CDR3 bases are TGTGCCAGCAGCAGTGTCGGACAGGGCTACACCTTC.

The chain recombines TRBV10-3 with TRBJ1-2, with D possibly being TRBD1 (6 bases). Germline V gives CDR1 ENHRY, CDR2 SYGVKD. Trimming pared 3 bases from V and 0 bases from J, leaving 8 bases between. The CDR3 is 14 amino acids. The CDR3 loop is CAISDRQANYGYTF. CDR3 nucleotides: TGTGCCATCAGTGACAGACAGGCTAACTATGGCTACACCTTC.

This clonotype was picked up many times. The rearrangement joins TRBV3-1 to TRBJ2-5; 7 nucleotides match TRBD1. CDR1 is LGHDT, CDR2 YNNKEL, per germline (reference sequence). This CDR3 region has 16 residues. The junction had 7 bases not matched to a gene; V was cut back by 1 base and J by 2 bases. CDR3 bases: TGTGCCAGCAGCCAAGGCCGGGACAGACTTCAAGAGACCCAGTACTTC. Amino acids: CASSQGRDRLQETQYF.

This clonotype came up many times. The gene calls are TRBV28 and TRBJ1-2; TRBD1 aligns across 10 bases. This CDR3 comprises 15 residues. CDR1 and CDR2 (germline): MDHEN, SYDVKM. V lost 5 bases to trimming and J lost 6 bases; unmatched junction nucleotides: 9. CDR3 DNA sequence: TGTGCCAGCAGTCTACAGACCGGGACAGGGGATGGCTACACCTTC. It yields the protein CASSLQTGTGDGYTF.

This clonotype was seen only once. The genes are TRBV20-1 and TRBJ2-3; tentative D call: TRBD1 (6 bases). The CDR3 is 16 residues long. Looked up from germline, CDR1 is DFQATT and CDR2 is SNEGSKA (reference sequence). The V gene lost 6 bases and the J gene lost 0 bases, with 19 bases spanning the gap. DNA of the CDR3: TGCAGTGCCCTAGACCCGACAGGAGGAAGCACAGATACGCAGTATTTT. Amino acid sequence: CSALDPTGGSTDTQYF.

CDR3 nucleotides: TGTGCCAGCAGCCAAGATAAAGGGACAAAGAACACTGAAGCTTTCTTT. Amino acids: CASSQDKGTKNTEAFF. The chain joins TRBV14 to TRBJ1-1, with D tentatively TRBD1 (6 bases). Germline CDR1 reads SGHDN; CDR2 reads FVKESK. V lost 0 bases, J lost 1 base, and 12 bases lay in between. This CDR3 is built from 16 residues.

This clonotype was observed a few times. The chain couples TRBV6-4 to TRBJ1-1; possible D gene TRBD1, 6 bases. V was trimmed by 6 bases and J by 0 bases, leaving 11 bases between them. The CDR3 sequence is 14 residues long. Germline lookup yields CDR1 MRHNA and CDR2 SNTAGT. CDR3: CASRSTGMNTEAFF. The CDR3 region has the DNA TGTGCCAGCAGATCTACAGGGATGAACACTGAAGCTTTCTTT.

CDR3 bases: TGTGCCAGCAGCGATTTCTATGGCTACACCTTC. It encodes CASSDFYGYTF. The J gene is TRBJ1-2, the V gene TRBV5-6, with D unclear. Looked up from germline, CDR1 is SGHDT and CDR2 is YYEEEE. The CDR3 consists of 11 residues. V was clipped by 4 bases and J by 4 bases, with 5 bases between them.

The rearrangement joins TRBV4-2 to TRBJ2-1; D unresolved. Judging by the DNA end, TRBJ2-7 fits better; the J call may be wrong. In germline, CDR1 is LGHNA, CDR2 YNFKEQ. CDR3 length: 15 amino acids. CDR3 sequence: CASSQAGSSYNEQYF. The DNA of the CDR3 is TGTGCCAGCAGCCAAGCGGGTAGTTCCTACAATGAGCAGTACTTC.

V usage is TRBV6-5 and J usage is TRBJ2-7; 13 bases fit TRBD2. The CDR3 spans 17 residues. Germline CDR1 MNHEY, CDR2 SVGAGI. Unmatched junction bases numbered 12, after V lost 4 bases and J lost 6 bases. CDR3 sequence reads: CASSSPGLAGSPREQYF. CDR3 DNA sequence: TGTGCCAGCAGTTCCCCGGGACTAGCGGGAAGTCCTCGCGAGCAGTACTTC.

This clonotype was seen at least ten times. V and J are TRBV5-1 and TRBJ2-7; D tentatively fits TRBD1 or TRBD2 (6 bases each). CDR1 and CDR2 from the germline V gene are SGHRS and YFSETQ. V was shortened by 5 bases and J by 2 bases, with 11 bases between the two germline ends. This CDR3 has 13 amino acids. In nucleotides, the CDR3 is TGCGCCAGCAGGTGGGGGGCCACCTACGAGCAGTACTTC. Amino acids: CASRWGATYEQYF.

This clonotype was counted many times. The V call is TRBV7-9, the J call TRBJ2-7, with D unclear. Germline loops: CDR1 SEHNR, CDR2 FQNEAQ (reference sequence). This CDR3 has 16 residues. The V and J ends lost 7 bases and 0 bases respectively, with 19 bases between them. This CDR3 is CASTDPFRATSYEQYF. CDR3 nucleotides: TGTGCCAGCACCGATCCTTTTCGGGCAACCTCCTACGAGCAGTACTTC.

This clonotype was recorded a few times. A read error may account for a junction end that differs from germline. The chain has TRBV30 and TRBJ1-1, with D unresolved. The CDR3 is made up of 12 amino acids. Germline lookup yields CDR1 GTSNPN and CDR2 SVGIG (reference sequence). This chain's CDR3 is CASISVATEVFF. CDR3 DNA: TGTGCCTCCATCTCTGTGGCCACTGAAGTTTTCTTT.